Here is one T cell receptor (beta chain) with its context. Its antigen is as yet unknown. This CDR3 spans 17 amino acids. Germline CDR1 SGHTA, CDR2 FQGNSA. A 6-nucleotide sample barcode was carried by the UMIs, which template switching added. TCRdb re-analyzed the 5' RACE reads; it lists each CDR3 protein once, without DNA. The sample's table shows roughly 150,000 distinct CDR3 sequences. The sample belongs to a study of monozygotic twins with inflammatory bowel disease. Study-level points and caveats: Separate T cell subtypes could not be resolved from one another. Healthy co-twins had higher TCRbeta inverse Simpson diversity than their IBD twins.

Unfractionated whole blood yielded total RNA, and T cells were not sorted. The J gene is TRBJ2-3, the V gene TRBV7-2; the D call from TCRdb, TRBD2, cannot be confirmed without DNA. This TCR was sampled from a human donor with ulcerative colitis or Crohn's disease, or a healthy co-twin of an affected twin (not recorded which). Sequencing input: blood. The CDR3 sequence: CASSLLALAGVGDTQYF. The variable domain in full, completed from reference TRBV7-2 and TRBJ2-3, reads GAGVSQSPSNKVTEKGKDVELRCDPISGHTALYWYRQSLGQGLEFLIYFQGNSAPDKSGLPSDRFSAERTGGSVSTLTIQRTQQEDSAVYLCASSLLALAGVGDTQYFGPGTRLTVL.